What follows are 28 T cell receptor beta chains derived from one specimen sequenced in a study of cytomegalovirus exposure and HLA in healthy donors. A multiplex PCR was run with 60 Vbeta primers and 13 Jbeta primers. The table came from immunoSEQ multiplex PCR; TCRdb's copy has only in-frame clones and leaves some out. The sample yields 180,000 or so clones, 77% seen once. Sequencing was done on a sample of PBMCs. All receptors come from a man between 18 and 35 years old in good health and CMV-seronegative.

The CDR3 DNA follows: TGTGCCAGCAGCAACGGGACTAGAGGGGAGACCCAGTACTTC. Protein product: CASSNGTRGETQYF. The chain carries TRBV21-1 and TRBJ2-5; the table assigns TRBD2, which was not confirmed against the DNA. TRBV21-1 is labeled a pseudogene. The CDR3 runs to 14 residues.

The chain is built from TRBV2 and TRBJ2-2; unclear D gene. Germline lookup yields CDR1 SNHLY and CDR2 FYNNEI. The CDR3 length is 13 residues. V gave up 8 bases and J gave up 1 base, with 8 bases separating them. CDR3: CASSHQNTGELFF. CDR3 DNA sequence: TGTGCCAGCTCACATCAGAACACCGGGGAGCTGTTTTTT.

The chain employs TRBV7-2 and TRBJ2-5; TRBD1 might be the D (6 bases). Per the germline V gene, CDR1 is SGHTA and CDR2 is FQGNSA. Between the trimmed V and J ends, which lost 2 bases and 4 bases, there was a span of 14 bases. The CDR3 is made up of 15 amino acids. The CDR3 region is CASSLTVGARETQYF. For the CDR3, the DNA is TGTGCCAGCAGCTTAACCGTGGGGGCTCGAGAGACCCAGTACTTC.

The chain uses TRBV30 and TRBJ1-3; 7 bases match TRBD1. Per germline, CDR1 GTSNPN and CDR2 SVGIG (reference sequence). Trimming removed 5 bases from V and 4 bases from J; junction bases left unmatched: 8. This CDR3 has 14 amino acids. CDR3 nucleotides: TGTGCCTGGGGAACAGGGGTTGGGGGAAACACCATATATTTT. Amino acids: CAWGTGVGGNTIYF. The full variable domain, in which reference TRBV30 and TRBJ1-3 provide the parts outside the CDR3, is SQTIHQWPATLVQPVGSPLSLECTVEGTSNPNLYWYRQAAGRGLQLLFYSVGIGQISSEVPQNLSASRPQDRQFILSSKKLLLSDSGFYLCAWGTGVGGNTIYFGEGSWLTVV.

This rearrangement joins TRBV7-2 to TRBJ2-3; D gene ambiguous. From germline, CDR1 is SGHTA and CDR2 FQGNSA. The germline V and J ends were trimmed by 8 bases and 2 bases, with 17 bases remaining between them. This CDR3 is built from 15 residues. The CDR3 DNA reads TGTGCCAGCGCCAACCCGGGTCCCCCCACAGATACGCAGTATTTT. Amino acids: CASANPGPPTDTQYF.

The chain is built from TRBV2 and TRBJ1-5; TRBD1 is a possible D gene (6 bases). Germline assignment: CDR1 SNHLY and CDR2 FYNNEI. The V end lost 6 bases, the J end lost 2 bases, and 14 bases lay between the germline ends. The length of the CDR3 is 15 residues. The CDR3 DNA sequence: TGTGCCAGCAGACACCGGGACACCCGCAATCAGCCCCAGCATTTT. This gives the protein CASRHRDTRNQPQHF.

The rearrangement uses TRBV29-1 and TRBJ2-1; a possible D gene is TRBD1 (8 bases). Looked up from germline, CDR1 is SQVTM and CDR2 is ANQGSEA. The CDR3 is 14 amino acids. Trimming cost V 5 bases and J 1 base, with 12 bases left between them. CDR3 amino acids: CSVTGGGSYNEQFF. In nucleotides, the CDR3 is TGCAGCGTTACAGGGGGAGGGTCCTACAATGAGCAGTTCTTC.

This chain's CDR3 is CASSLGPGGYGNTIYF. The CDR3 bases are TGTGCCAGCAGCTTAGGCCCAGGGGGCTATGGAAACACCATATATTTT. The V and J genes are TRBV7-2 and TRBJ1-3; 8 bases map to TRBD1. The CDR3 is 16 residues long. V was clipped by 1 base and J by 3 bases; unmatched bases: 5. Germline V gene sequence: CDR1 SGHTA, CDR2 FQGNSA.

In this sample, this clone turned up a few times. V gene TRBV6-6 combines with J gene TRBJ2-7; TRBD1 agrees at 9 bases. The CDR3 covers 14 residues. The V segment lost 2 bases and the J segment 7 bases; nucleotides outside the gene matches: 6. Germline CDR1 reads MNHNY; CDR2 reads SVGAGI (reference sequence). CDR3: CASSYAGQGYEQYF. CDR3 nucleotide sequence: TGTGCCAGCAGTTACGCCGGACAGGGGTATGAGCAGTACTTC.

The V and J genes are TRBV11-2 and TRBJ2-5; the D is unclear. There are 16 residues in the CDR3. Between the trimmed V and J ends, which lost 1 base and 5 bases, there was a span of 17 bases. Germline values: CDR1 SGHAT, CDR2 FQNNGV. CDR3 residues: CASSLGVVVQEETQYF. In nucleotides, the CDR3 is TGTGCCAGCAGCTTAGGCGTGGTAGTCCAAGAGGAGACCCAGTACTTC.

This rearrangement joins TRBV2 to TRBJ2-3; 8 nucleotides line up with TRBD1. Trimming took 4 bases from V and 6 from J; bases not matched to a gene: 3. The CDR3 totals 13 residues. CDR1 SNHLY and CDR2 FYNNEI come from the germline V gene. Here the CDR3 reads CASSVSGGDTQYF. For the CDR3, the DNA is TGTGCCAGCAGTGTGTCAGGGGGCGATACGCAGTATTTT.

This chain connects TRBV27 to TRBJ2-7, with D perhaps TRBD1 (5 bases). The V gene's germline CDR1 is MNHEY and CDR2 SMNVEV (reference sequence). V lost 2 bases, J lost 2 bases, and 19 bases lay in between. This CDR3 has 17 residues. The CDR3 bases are TGTGCCAGCAGTTTACGTTTCCTCGGCCAGGGAACCTACGAGCAGTACTTC. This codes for CASSLRFLGQGTYEQYF.

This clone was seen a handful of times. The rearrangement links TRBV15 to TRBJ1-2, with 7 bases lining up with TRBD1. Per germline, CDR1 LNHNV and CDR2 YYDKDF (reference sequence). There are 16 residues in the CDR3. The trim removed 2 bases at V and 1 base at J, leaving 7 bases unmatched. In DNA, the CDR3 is TGTGCCACCAGCAGATTCGACAGGGTATATAACTATGGCTACACCTTC. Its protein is CATSRFDRVYNYGYTF.

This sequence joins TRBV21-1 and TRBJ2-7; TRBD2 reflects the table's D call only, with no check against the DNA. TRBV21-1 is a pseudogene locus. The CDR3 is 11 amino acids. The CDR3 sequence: CASSRRAFQYF. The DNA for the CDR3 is TGTGCCAGCAGCAGGCGGGCCTTTCAGTACTTC.

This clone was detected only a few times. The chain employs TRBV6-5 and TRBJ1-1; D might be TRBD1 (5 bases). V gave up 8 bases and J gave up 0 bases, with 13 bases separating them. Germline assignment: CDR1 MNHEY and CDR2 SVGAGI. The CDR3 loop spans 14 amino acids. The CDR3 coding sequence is TGTGCCAGCCTTCCCGGACAAGTGAACACTGAAGCTTTCTTT. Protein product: CASLPGQVNTEAFF.

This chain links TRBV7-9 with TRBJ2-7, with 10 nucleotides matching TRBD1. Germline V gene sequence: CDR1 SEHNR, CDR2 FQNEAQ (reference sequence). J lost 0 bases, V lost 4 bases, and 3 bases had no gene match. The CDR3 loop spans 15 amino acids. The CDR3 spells CASSSTGGLSYEQYF. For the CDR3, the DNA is TGTGCCAGCAGCTCGACAGGGGGCCTCTCCTACGAGCAGTACTTC.

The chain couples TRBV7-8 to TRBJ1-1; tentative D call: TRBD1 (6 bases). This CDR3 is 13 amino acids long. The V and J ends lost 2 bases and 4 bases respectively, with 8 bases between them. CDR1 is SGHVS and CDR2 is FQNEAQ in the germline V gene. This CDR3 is CASSLQGFTEAFF. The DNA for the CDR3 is TGTGCCAGCAGCTTACAGGGGTTCACTGAAGCTTTCTTT.

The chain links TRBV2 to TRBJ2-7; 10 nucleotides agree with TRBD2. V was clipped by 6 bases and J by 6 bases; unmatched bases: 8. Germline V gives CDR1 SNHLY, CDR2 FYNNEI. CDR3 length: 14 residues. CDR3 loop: CASSRGSGGFEQYF. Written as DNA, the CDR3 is TGTGCCAGCAGCCGGGGTAGCGGGGGGTTCGAGCAGTACTTC.

CDR3 sequence (DNA): TGCGCTAGCGCAGGGGTGACTAATGAAAAACTGTTTTTT. This sequence encodes CASAGVTNEKLFF. V is TRBV5-1 and J is TRBJ1-4, with D possibly being TRBD1 (6 bases). The CDR3 is 13 amino acids. Per the germline V gene, CDR1 is SGHRS and CDR2 is YFSETQ.

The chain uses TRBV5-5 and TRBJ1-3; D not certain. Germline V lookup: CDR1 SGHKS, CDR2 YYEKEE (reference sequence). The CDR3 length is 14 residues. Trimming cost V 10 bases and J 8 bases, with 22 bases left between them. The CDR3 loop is CAGPHGVSEDTIYF. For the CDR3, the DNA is TGTGCCGGCCCCCACGGGGTCTCAGAGGACACCATATATTTT.

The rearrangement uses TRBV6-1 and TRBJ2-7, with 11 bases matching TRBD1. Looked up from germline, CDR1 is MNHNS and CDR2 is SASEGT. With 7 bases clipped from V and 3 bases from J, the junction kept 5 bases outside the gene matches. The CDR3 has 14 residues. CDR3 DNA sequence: TGTGCCAGCACCCCTGGGACAGGGGGCTACGAGCAGTACTTC. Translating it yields CASTPGTGGYEQYF.

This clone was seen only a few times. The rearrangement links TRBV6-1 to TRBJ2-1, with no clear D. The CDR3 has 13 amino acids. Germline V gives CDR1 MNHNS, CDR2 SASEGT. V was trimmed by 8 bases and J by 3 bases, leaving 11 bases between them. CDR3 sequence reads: CASGEASYNEQFF. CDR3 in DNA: TGTGCCAGCGGGGAAGCTAGCTACAATGAGCAGTTCTTC.

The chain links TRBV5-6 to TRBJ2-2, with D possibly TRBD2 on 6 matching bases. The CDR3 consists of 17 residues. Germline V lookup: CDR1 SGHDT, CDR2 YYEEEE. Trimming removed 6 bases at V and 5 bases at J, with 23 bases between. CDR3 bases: TGTGCCAGCACCTATGGGCTGGTTTTAGCGGCGACCGGGGAGCTGTTTTTT. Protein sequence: CASTYGLVLAATGELFF. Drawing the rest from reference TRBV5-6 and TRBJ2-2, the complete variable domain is DAGVTQSPTHLIKTRGQQVTLRCSPKSGHDTVSWYQQALGQGPQFIFQYYEEEERQRGNFPDRFSGHQFPNYSSELNVNALLLGDSALYLCASTYGLVLAATGELFFGEGSRLTVL.

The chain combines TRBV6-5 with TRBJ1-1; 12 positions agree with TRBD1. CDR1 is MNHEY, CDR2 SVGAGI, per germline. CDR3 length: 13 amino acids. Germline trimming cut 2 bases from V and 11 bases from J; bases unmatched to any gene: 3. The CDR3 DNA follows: TGTGCCAGCAGTTACAAGGGACAGGGGGCGGCTTTCTTT. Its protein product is CASSYKGQGAAFF.

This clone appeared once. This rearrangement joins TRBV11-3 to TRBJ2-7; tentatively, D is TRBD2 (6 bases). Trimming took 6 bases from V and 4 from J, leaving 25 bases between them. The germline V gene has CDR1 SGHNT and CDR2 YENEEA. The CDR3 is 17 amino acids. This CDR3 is CASRWVWGERTPYEQYF. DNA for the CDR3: TGTGCCAGCAGGTGGGTGTGGGGGGAGCGGACCCCTTACGAGCAGTACTTC.

The CDR3 nucleotides read TGTGCTGGGGCGGGGGTTTTAGCAGATACGCAGTATTTT. Its translation: CAGAGVLADTQYF. This chain links TRBV12-5 with TRBJ2-3; TRBD2 matches 7 bases. The CDR3 totals 13 residues. V was clipped by 11 bases and J by 4 bases; unmatched bases: 9. Germline CDR1 reads LGHNT; CDR2 reads FRNRAP.

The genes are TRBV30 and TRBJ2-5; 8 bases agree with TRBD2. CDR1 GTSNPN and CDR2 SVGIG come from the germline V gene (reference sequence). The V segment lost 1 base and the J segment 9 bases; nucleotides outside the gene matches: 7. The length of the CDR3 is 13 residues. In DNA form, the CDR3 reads TGTGCCTGGAGTGCGGGAGGGACCTTCCCCCAGTACTTC. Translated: CAWSAGGTFPQYF.

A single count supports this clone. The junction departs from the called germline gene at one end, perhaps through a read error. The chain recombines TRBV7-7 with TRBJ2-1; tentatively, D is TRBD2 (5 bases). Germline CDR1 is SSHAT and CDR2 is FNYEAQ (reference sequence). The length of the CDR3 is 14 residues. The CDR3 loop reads CASSLSRRYNEQFF. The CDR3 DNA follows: TGTGCTAGCAGCTTATCCAGGAGGTACAATGAGCAGTTCTTC.